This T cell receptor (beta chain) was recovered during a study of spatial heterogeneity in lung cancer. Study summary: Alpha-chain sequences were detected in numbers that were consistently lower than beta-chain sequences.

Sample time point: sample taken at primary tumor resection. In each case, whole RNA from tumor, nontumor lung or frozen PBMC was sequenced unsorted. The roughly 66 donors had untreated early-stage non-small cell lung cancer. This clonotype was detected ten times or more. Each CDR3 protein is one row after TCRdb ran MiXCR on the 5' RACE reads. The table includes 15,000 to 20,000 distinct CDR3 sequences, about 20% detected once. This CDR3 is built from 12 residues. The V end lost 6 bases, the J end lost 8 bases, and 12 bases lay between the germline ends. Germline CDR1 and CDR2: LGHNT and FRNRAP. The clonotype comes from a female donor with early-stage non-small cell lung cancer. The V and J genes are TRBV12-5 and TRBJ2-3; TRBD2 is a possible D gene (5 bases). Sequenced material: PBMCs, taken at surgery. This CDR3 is CASGGPGGTQYF. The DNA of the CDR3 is TGTGCTAGTGGAGGGCCTGGAGGTACGCAGTATTTT.